The 28 T cell receptor beta chains listed next were all sequenced from one sample in a study of cytomegalovirus exposure and HLA in healthy donors. 13 Jbeta primers and 60 Vbeta primers were used for the PCR. Method: immunoSEQ multiplex PCR; TCRdb's copy keeps in-frame clones and lacks some. The table records approximately 180,000 clones, 81% of them present only once. The source material was PBMCs. The receptors here all came from a man aged 18 to 30 in good health and CMV-seronegative.

The chain recombines TRBV4-3 with TRBJ1-3, with unresolved D. CDR3 size: 14 residues. Per the germline V gene, CDR1 is LGHNA and CDR2 is YSLEER. The ends were cut back, 0 bases at V and 7 bases at J, with 10 bases in the middle. The CDR3 reads CASSQEAFVNTIYF. The CDR3 bases are TGCGCCAGCAGCCAAGAGGCCTTTGTTAACACCATATATTTT.

The chain couples TRBV5-1 to TRBJ2-3, with D possibly TRBD2 on 5 matching bases. Germline V gives CDR1 SGHRS, CDR2 YFSETQ. The CDR3 consists of 16 residues. The V end was cut by 4 bases, the J end by 0 bases, with 15 bases between. Here the CDR3 reads CASSLSGEPSTDTQYF. The CDR3 bases are TGCGCCAGCAGCCTGTCCGGGGAGCCTAGCACAGATACGCAGTATTTT.

The chain employs TRBV9 and TRBJ2-5; TRBD2 matches 9 bases. This CDR3 region has 16 residues. V lost 3 bases, J lost 2 bases, and 8 bases stayed unmatched. Germline lookup yields CDR1 SGDLS and CDR2 YYNGEE. The CDR3 protein is CASSARLAERQETQYF. In nucleotides, the CDR3 is TGTGCCAGCAGCGCCCGACTAGCGGAACGACAAGAGACCCAGTACTTC.

The chain carries TRBV7-3 and TRBJ2-7; maybe TRBD2 (5 bases). This CDR3 is built from 13 residues. V lost 1 base, J lost 1 base, and 5 bases lay in between. Germline V CDR1 and CDR2: SGHTA, FQGTGA. This CDR3 reads CASSLRESYEQYF. The CDR3 bases are TGTGCCAGCAGCTTAAGGGAGTCCTACGAGCAGTACTTC. Drawing the rest from reference TRBV7-3 and TRBJ2-7, the complete variable domain is GAGVSQTPSNKVTEKGKYVELRCDPISGHTALYWYRQSLGQGPEFLIYFQGTGAADDSGLPNDRFFAVRPEGSVSTLKIQRTERGDSAVYLCASSLRESYEQYFGPGTRLTVT.

V usage is TRBV5-6 and J usage is TRBJ2-3, with no clear D. V gave up 0 bases and J gave up 2 bases, with 13 bases separating them. The germline gives CDR1 SGHDT, CDR2 YYEEEE. The CDR3 has 16 residues. The CDR3 DNA reads TGTGCCAGCAGCTTGGTTGGGCCCGGCTCCACAGATACGCAGTATTTT. It is translated as CASSLVGPGSTDTQYF.

The chain combines TRBV7-2 with TRBJ1-1, with 7 bases fitting TRBD1. The germline gives CDR1 SGHTA, CDR2 FQGNSA. Trimming at V came to 1 base and at J to 1 base, leaving 3 bases not matched to a gene. The CDR3 has 15 residues. The CDR3 region is CASSLEGTANTEAFF. The CDR3, as DNA: TGTGCCAGCAGCTTAGAAGGGACAGCGAACACTGAAGCTTTCTTT. Full variable domain (remainder filled in from reference TRBV7-2 and TRBJ1-1): GAGVSQSPSNKVTEKGKDVELRCDPISGHTALYWYRQSLGQGLEFLIYFQGNSAPDKSGLPSDRFSAERTGGSVSTLTIQRTQQEDSAVYLCASSLEGTANTEAFFGQGTRLTVV.

This sequence joins TRBV9 and TRBJ2-1, with 11 positions matching TRBD2. The CDR3 runs 15 residues. Trimming at V came to 4 bases and at J to 7 bases, leaving 7 bases not matched to a gene. Germline V lookup: CDR1 SGDLS, CDR2 YYNGEE. CDR3 in amino acids: CASSTRLAGRNEQFF. The CDR3 DNA reads TGTGCCAGCAGCACGCGACTAGCGGGGCGGAATGAGCAGTTCTTC.

This chain joins TRBV5-1 and TRBJ2-1; 10 nucleotides align to TRBD1. The trim removed 4 bases at V and 7 bases at J, leaving 5 bases unmatched. The CDR3 totals 14 residues. Germline CDR1 SGHRS, CDR2 YFSETQ. CDR3 DNA: TGCGCCAGCAGCATTGGGACAGGGGAGAATGAGCAGTTCTTC. Its protein product is CASSIGTGENEQFF.

The gene calls are TRBV6-4 and TRBJ2-1, with D possibly TRBD2 on 6 matching bases. The length of the CDR3 is 16 residues. The germline V gene encodes CDR1 MRHNA and CDR2 SNTAGT. The V end was cut by 6 bases, the J end by 0 bases, with 15 bases between. This CDR3 is CASSPLADRSYNEQFF. The CDR3 bases are TGTGCCAGCAGCCCCTTAGCGGACCGCTCCTACAATGAGCAGTTCTTC.

The genes are TRBV2 and TRBJ2-7; 9 bases are a match to TRBD1. Germline V gene data show CDR1 as SNHLY and CDR2 as FYNNEI. The J segment lost 2 bases and the V segment lost 9 bases, leaving 8 bases of the junction unmatched. This CDR3 contains 14 residues. CDR3: CASNSGTGTYEQYF. CDR3 in DNA: TGTGCCAGTAATTCCGGGACAGGGACCTACGAGCAGTACTTC.

The chain links TRBV5-1 to TRBJ2-1; D is ambiguous. With 4 bases removed from V and 1 base from J, the gap between germline ends came to 12 bases. Germline V lookup: CDR1 SGHRS, CDR2 YFSETQ. The CDR3 contains 15 residues. In DNA form, the CDR3 reads TGCGCCAGCAGCCTGGTTGGCAGATCCTACAATGAGCAGTTCTTC. Translation gives CASSLVGRSYNEQFF.

This clone has just a few counts. This rearrangement joins TRBV6-4 to TRBJ2-3; 7 bases fit TRBD1. With V trimmed by 9 bases and J by 0 bases, 6 bases remained unmatched. This CDR3 is built from 14 residues. The germline CDR1 and CDR2 sequences are MRHNA and SNTAGT. This CDR3 is CARETGPSTDTQYF. CDR3 in DNA: TGTGCCAGGGAGACAGGGCCTAGCACAGATACGCAGTATTTT.

The chain carries TRBV29-1 and TRBJ1-1; 10 nucleotides align to TRBD1. Germline V gene sequence: CDR1 SQVTM, CDR2 ANQGSEA. CDR3 size: 14 residues. Trimming took 5 bases from V and 4 from J; bases not matched to a gene: 7. CDR3 DNA: TGCAGCGTTTCGACAGGGGGCGGGGGCACTGAAGCTTTCTTT. This translates into CSVSTGGGGTEAFF.

The gene calls are TRBV6-6 and TRBJ1-1, with TRBD1 as a possible D gene (6 bases). Germline lookup yields CDR1 MNHNY and CDR2 SVGAGI (reference sequence). The length of the CDR3 is 12 residues. Trimming cost V 6 bases and J 4 bases, with 9 bases left between them. CDR3 DNA: TGTGCCAGCAGCCAAGGGGGCACTGAAGCTTTCTTT. Protein: CASSQGGTEAFF.

The rearrangement uses TRBV4-1 and TRBJ2-1, with 10 bases fitting TRBD2. Germline loops: CDR1 MGHRA, CDR2 YSYEKL. This CDR3 is 15 amino acids long. V lost 3 bases to trimming and J lost 6 bases; unmatched junction nucleotides: 5. In DNA, the CDR3 is TGCGCCAGCAGCCACTTTAGCGGGGGGTCCAATGAGCAGTTCTTC. This sequence encodes CASSHFSGGSNEQFF.

The table lists this clone with a count of one. The chain couples TRBV2 to TRBJ2-7; D may be TRBD1 (6 bases). This CDR3 spans 14 amino acids. The V end lost 5 bases, the J end lost 2 bases, and 13 bases lay between the germline ends. Germline-derived CDR1 and CDR2 are SNHLY and FYNNEI. The chain's CDR3 is CASSKDRYAYEQYF. DNA for the CDR3: TGTGCCAGCAGTAAGGACAGATATGCCTACGAGCAGTACTTC.

The chain has TRBV6-5 and TRBJ1-1; D not certain. This CDR3 is 14 amino acids long. Trimming cost V 6 bases and J 0 bases, with 11 bases left between them. Germline CDR1 reads MNHEY; CDR2 reads SVGAGI. The DNA for the CDR3 is TGTGCCAGCAGCCGCAACTTTATGAACACTGAAGCTTTCTTT. This encodes CASSRNFMNTEAFF.

The chain couples TRBV6-5 to TRBJ1-5; D is unclear. The V end was cut by 0 bases, the J end by 0 bases, with 6 bases between. The CDR3 has 15 amino acids. Germline lookup yields CDR1 MNHEY and CDR2 SVGAGI. Here the CDR3 reads CASSYSAVSNQPQHF. DNA for the CDR3: TGTGCCAGCAGTTACTCGGCAGTTAGCAATCAGCCCCAGCATTTT.

The chain is built from TRBV4-2 and TRBJ2-1; TRBD2 aligns across 7 bases. This CDR3 region has 16 residues. J was trimmed by 8 bases and V by 2 bases; bases with no gene match: 12. Germline values: CDR1 LGHNA, CDR2 YNFKEQ. The CDR3 loop is CASSQRPGRELYEQFF. The CDR3 DNA sequence: TGTGCCAGCAGCCAAAGACCGGGGCGGGAGTTATATGAGCAGTTCTTC.

Only one count was recorded for this clone. The CDR3 loop reads CASRLGSGSYEQYF. In DNA form, the CDR3 reads TGTGCCAGCAGACTGGGTAGCGGGAGCTACGAGCAGTACTTC. The chain uses TRBV6-5 and TRBJ2-7; 9 nucleotides match TRBD2. The CDR3 contains 14 residues. From germline, CDR1 is MNHEY and CDR2 SVGAGI. V trimming: 6 bases; J trimming: 3 bases; junction bases outside the gene matches: 6.

CDR3 bases: TGTGCCAGCAGTGGGGGGCTAATGAACACTGAAGCTTTCTTT. This codes for CASSGGLMNTEAFF. The chain links TRBV6-1 to TRBJ1-1, with D tentatively TRBD1 (6 bases). V was cut by 4 bases and J by 0 bases, with 9 bases left in between. The CDR3 consists of 14 residues. Germline V lookup: CDR1 MNHNS, CDR2 SASEGT.

The V call is TRBV9, the J call TRBJ2-7, with D perhaps matching TRBD1 (5 bases). From germline, CDR1 is SGDLS and CDR2 YYNGEE. Trimming took off 4 bases at V and 1 base at J, with 12 bases between the two ends. The CDR3 loop spans 14 amino acids. The CDR3 here is CASSTTARSYEQYF. CDR3 coding DNA: TGTGCCAGCAGCACGACAGCCAGGTCCTACGAGCAGTACTTC.

With respect to this clone: One junction end does not reproduce the germline sequence, and a read error may be involved. The chain's CDR3 is CASSQGDRTYEKLFF. The CDR3, as DNA: TGCGCCAGCAGCCAGGGGGACAGAACTTATGAAAAACTGTTTTTT. The rearrangement uses TRBV4-3 and TRBJ1-4, with 7 bases that match TRBD1. CDR3 size: 15 residues. Germline CDR1 LGHNA, CDR2 YSLEER.

Regarding this clone: This CDR3 is also generated by other DNA sequences in the sample. CDR3 sequence reads: CASSDDRDRVGYTF. DNA for the CDR3: TGTGCCAGCAGCGACGATCGGGACAGGGTTGGCTACACCTTC. This chain links TRBV9 with TRBJ1-2; 9 bases fit TRBD1. The germline CDR1 and CDR2 sequences are SGDLS and YYNGEE. CDR3 length: 14 amino acids. Trimming at V came to 3 bases and at J to 7 bases, leaving 7 bases not matched to a gene.

This clone turned up a few times. This sequence joins TRBV6-5 and TRBJ1-5, with 10 bases lining up with TRBD1. This CDR3 contains 15 residues. Germline V lookup: CDR1 MNHEY, CDR2 SVGAGI. With 5 bases clipped from V and 6 bases from J, the junction kept 7 bases outside the gene matches. CDR3 sequence reads: CASSPETGGFQPQHF. CDR3 nucleotides: TGTGCCAGCAGTCCCGAGACAGGGGGCTTTCAGCCCCAGCATTTT.

This clone showed up just a few times. The rearrangement links TRBV7-2 to TRBJ2-7; D not resolved. The CDR3 covers 12 residues. Per the germline V gene, CDR1 is SGHTA and CDR2 is FQGNSA. V dropped 4 bases and J dropped 9 bases, with 13 bases sitting between them. CDR3 protein: CASSSRSPRQYF. In DNA form, the CDR3 reads TGTGCCAGCAGCTCCCGGAGCCCCCGGCAGTACTTC.

This clone was counted once. The chain links TRBV11-2 to TRBJ1-2; TRBD1 matches at 8 bases. The CDR3 length is 13 residues. The junction had 8 bases not matched to a gene; V was cut back by 6 bases and J by 8 bases. The germline gives CDR1 SGHAT, CDR2 FQNNGV. The DNA of the CDR3 is TGTGCCAGCAGGCCGACAGGGGTCAAAGGCTACACCTTC. Translation: CASRPTGVKGYTF.

The table lists this clone with a few counts. The CDR3, as DNA: TGTGCCAGCAGCTATCCGGGACAGGGGGTCTATGGCTACACCTTC. Its translation is CASSYPGQGVYGYTF. This chain connects TRBV11-2 to TRBJ1-2; 11 bases are shared with TRBD1. V was pared by 4 bases and J by 4 bases, with 5 bases of the junction left unmatched. CDR3 length: 15 amino acids. Germline CDR1 and CDR2: SGHAT and FQNNGV.